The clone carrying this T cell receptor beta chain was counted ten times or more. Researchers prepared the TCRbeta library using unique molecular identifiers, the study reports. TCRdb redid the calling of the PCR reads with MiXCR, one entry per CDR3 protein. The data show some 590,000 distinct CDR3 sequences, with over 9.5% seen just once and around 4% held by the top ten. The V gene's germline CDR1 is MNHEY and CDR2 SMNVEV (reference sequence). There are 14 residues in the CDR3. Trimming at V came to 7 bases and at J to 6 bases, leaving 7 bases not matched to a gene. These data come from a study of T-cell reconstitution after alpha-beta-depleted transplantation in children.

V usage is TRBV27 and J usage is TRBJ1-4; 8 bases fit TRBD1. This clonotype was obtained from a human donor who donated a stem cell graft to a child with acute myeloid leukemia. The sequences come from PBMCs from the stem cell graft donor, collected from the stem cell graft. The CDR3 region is CASTRQGMYEKLFF. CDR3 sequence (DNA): TGTGCCAGCACTAGACAGGGGATGTATGAAAAACTGTTTTTT.